This T cell receptor (beta chain) was identified during a study of T cell changes during pregnancy in multiple sclerosis. Sequencing used immunoSEQ multiplex PCR; TCRdb keeps in-frame clones, though not all of them. The table lists about 130,000 clones, about 96% of them singletons. The CDR3 is 12 residues long. J gave up 5 bases and V 10 bases, and 3 bases lay outside the gene matches. CDR1 and CDR2 (germline): ENHRY, SYGVKD. The rearrangement links TRBV10-3 to TRBJ2-7; 12 bases are a match to TRBD1. The sequenced sample was peripheral blood, obtained after pregnancy. The clonotype was recovered from a female donor with multiple sclerosis, enrolled in a pregnancy study. In DNA, the CDR3 is TGTGCCACCGGGACAGGGGGCCACGAGCAGTACTTC. This translates into CATGTGGHEQYF.